This TCR beta chain was identified in a study of shared clonotypes between healthy human individuals. Study-level results: The sole specimen, blood, was sampled, and tissue repertoires likely differ. There were few donors, and this limited the genetic and exposure-history diversity represented. In general, naive subsets displayed greater estimated richness than memory subsets did.

Sequencing was performed with immunoSEQ multiplex PCR; in TCRdb, only in-frame clones are kept and a portion is missing. The sample shows fewer than 850,000 clones, less than 95% of them seen only once. Comment on this clone: Its matching antigen is unknown.

CDR3 size: 12 residues. Germline V gene data show CDR1 as LGHNA and CDR2 as YSLEER. The V end was cut by 6 bases, the J end by 8 bases, with 11 bases between. CD45RO+ cells went into CD8 memory alongside CCR7-negative CD45RA+ TemRA cells. The TCR was taken from a man in his late teens or twenties in good health. Some clones in this sample may be carry-over from other donors' samples. The sequenced material came from memory CD8+ T cells from PBMCs. This sample's subset: CD45RO+ cells pooled with CCR7-negative TemRA cells. This chain uses TRBV4-3 with TRBJ2-1; D call uncertain. CDR3 bases: TGCGCCAGCAGTCCTACTCCCCATGAGCAGTTCTTC. This gives the protein CASSPTPHEQFF.